The 18 T cell receptor beta chains presented below share a single source sample, sequenced in a study of blood T cell repertoires in COVID-19. Method: immunoSEQ multiplex PCR; TCRdb's copy keeps in-frame clones and lacks some. This sample has 100,000 to 150,000 clones, with 85% to 90% found just once. The sequencing sample was made of peripheral blood. These receptors were collected from a middle-aged man with active COVID-19.

This clone was seen a single time. The rearrangement uses TRBV3-1 (or the pseudogene TRBV3-2) and TRBJ2-1; 10 bases are shared with TRBD2. CDR3 size: 15 residues. Germline V gene sequence: CDR1 LGHDT, CDR2 YNNKEL (reference sequence). V was clipped by 4 bases and J by 2 bases; unmatched bases: 2. CDR3 nucleotides: TGTGCCAGCAGCCCTACTAGCGGGGCCTACAATGAGCAGTTCTTC. This codes for CASSPTSGAYNEQFF.

The rearrangement uses TRBV3-1 (or the pseudogene TRBV3-2) and TRBJ2-7, with a tentative D call TRBD2 (5 bases). The CDR3 runs 14 residues. V was pared by 4 bases and J by 7 bases, with 17 bases between. The V gene's germline CDR1 is LGHDT and CDR2 YNNKEL (reference sequence). Written as DNA, the CDR3 is TGTGCCAGCAGCCCTCAGGACTGGGCCGGGGAGCAGTACTTC. Translated: CASSPQDWAGEQYF.

This chain links TRBV15 with TRBJ2-4, with a weak D call TRBD2 (6 bases). The CDR3 loop spans 13 amino acids. Germline CDR1 reads LNHNV; CDR2 reads YYDKDF (reference sequence). V gave up 3 bases and J gave up 7 bases, with 10 bases separating them. CDR3 in amino acids: CATSRAGTNIQYF. The CDR3, as DNA: TGTGCCACCAGCAGGGCCGGGACTAACATTCAGTACTTC.

The chain joins TRBV7-2 to TRBJ1-2, with D maybe TRBD1 (5 bases). There are 13 residues in the CDR3. V was clipped by 6 bases and J by 2 bases, with 10 bases between them. From germline, CDR1 is SGHTA and CDR2 FQGNSA. The CDR3 region has the DNA TGTGCCAGCAGTTTTGACAGAAACTATGGCTACACCTTC. Amino acids: CASSFDRNYGYTF.

Concerning this clone itself: The conserved phenylalanine or tryptophan is not found at the CDR3 terminus, so this likely reflects a read error. The DNA is left out, because the CDR3 cannot be placed on it with certainty; the CDR3 is given as TCRdb lists it. V is TRBV3-1 (or the pseudogene TRBV3-2) and J is TRBJ1-2; no DNA check was done on the table's D call, TRBD1. The CDR3 adds up to 14 amino acids, both ends counted. From germline, CDR1 is LGHDT and CDR2 YNNKEL (reference sequence). CDR3: CASSQEVKQGALLL.

This chain links TRBV6-2 or TRBV6-3 with TRBJ1-6; TRBD1 matches 9 bases. Germline V lookup: CDR1 MNHEY, CDR2 SVGEGT. Unmatched junction bases numbered 7, after V lost 6 bases and J lost 10 bases. This CDR3 is 14 amino acids long. CDR3 nucleotide sequence: TGTGCCAGCAGCCGCTGGACAGGGGAATCACCCCTCCACTTT. This encodes CASSRWTGESPLHF.

V is TRBV5-4 and J is TRBJ2-1; 8 bases line up with TRBD1. V dropped 4 bases and J dropped 4; count of bases not matched to a gene: 7. The germline gives CDR1 SGHNT, CDR2 YYREEE (reference sequence). The CDR3 extends over 15 amino acids. The CDR3 bases are TGTGCCAGCAGCCTAGGACAGGGACCTTACAATGAGCAGTTCTTC. Translating gives CASSLGQGPYNEQFF.

The chain carries TRBV4-2 and TRBJ2-3; TRBD2 aligns across 11 bases. The CDR3 totals 18 residues. The germline V gene encodes CDR1 LGHNA and CDR2 YNFKEQ. Losses at the gene ends were 4 bases for V and 0 bases for J; bases not matched to a gene: 9. CDR3 sequence: CASSLGLAGSTSTDTQYF. CDR3 sequence (DNA): TGTGCCAGCAGCCTTGGACTAGCGGGCTCAACTAGCACAGATACGCAGTATTTT.

V gene TRBV10-2 combines with J gene TRBJ2-2, with unresolved D. The germline gives CDR1 WSHSY, CDR2 SAAADI. The CDR3 sequence is 14 residues long. With 6 bases removed from V and 5 bases from J, the gap between germline ends came to 13 bases. The CDR3 coding sequence is TGCGCCAGCAGAAAAAGCTATAAGACCGGGGAGCTGTTTTTT. This encodes CASRKSYKTGELFF.

The chain uses TRBV5-4 and TRBJ1-5, with 11 nucleotides matching TRBD1. V trimming: 0 bases; J trimming: 2 bases; junction bases outside the gene matches: 1. The CDR3 runs to 16 residues. The germline V gene encodes CDR1 SGHNT and CDR2 YYREEE (reference sequence). The CDR3 is CASSLGTGGGNQPQHF. In nucleotides, the CDR3 is TGTGCCAGCAGCTTGGGGACAGGGGGCGGCAATCAGCCCCAGCATTTT.

The chain links TRBV7-2 to TRBJ2-5, with 15 bases identical to TRBD2. Germline trimming cut 5 bases from V and 5 bases from J; bases unmatched to any gene: 12. The CDR3 length is 18 residues. Germline assignment: CDR1 SGHTA and CDR2 FQGNSA. CDR3 sequence reads: CASSLGLAGGEAWETQYF. In nucleotides, the CDR3 is TGTGCCAGCAGCCTCGGACTAGCGGGGGGGGAAGCGTGGGAGACCCAGTACTTC.

The J gene is TRBJ1-2, the V gene TRBV9, with TRBD1 identical over 12 bases. The CDR3 covers 15 residues. The V gene's germline CDR1 is SGDLS and CDR2 YYNGEE. Trimming removed 4 bases from V and 6 bases from J; junction bases left unmatched: 7. The DNA of the CDR3 is TGTGCCAGCAGCCTTCACGGGACAGGGGGCGATGGCTACACCTTC. This translates into CASSLHGTGGDGYTF.

V and J are TRBV4-3 and TRBJ2-3, with D possibly being TRBD1 (6 bases). CDR3 length: 13 amino acids. Trimming left V 1 base short and J 10 bases short, with 12 bases between. The germline V gene has CDR1 LGHNA and CDR2 YSLEER. CDR3 residues: CASSQGLEGAQYF. CDR3 sequence (DNA): TGCGCCAGCAGCCAAGGCCTCGAGGGGGCGCAGTATTTT.

V is TRBV11-2 and J is TRBJ2-3, with 10 bases identical to TRBD2. The V gene's germline CDR1 is SGHAT and CDR2 FQNNGV. This CDR3 has 19 amino acids. Unmatched junction bases numbered 16, after V lost 7 bases and J lost 0 bases. CDR3 residues: CASTYVKGSGGRSTDTQYF. CDR3 in DNA: TGTGCCAGCACCTATGTCAAGGGTAGCGGGGGGCGGAGCACAGATACGCAGTATTTT.

The rearrangement uses TRBV14 and TRBJ2-1, with 11 bases identical to TRBD2. The CDR3 is 15 amino acids. V dropped 4 bases and J dropped 7; count of bases not matched to a gene: 6. Per the germline V gene, CDR1 is SGHDN and CDR2 is FVKESK. CDR3 DNA sequence: TGTGCCAGCAGCCGATATAGCGGGGGGGCAAATGAGCAGTTCTTC. Protein sequence: CASSRYSGGANEQFF.

This chain connects TRBV5-6 to TRBJ1-2; no reliable D call. The germline V and J ends were trimmed by 2 bases and 7 bases, with 9 bases remaining between them. The germline V gene encodes CDR1 SGHDT and CDR2 YYEEEE. The CDR3 sequence is 12 residues long. The CDR3 is CASSFTLSGYTF. DNA for the CDR3: TGTGCCAGCAGCTTCACCCTGAGTGGCTACACCTTC. Complete variable domain (other parts from reference TRBV5-6 and TRBJ1-2): DAGVTQSPTHLIKTRGQQVTLRCSPKSGHDTVSWYQQALGQGPQFIFQYYEEEERQRGNFPDRFSGHQFPNYSSELNVNALLLGDSALYLCASSFTLSGYTFGSGTRLTVV.

V usage is TRBV6-1 and J usage is TRBJ1-2; TRBD1 might be the D (5 bases). Per germline, CDR1 MNHNS and CDR2 SASEGT. The CDR3 extends over 15 amino acids. V shed 1 base and J shed 9 bases, with 18 bases lying between them. The CDR3, as DNA: TGTGCCAGCAGTGAAGGCGGTGGCAGGGAAAAGCGCTACACCTTC. This encodes CASSEGGGREKRYTF.

V usage is TRBV12-3 or TRBV12-4 and J usage is TRBJ2-7; 10 nucleotides match TRBD1. This CDR3 is built from 13 residues. Trimming took 2 bases from V and 6 from J; bases not matched to a gene: 1. CDR3 residues: CASSLRDRGEQYF. The CDR3 DNA reads as TGTGCCAGCAGTTTAAGGGACAGGGGCGAGCAGTACTTC.